Presented here are 21 T cell receptor beta chains from one specimen sequenced in a study of tumor-infiltrating lymphocytes in primary liver carcinoma. For blood RNA, unsorted whole blood served as the source, and germline DNA was extracted too. Synthesis of TCR beta cDNA was carried out from 450 to 650 ng total RNA with a constant-region primer. A slightly modified ARM-PCR protocol with three nested multiplex PCR rounds produced these TCR beta libraries. For approximately 11 cycles apiece, the opening two PCR rounds ran with TRBV1-TRBV30 forward primers and a C-beta reverse primer. TCRdb reprocessed the multiplex PCR reads with MiXCR, giving one entry per CDR3 protein. The table lists about 330,000 distinct CDR3 sequences, roughly 61% of them singletons. The sequenced material came from peripheral blood. The receptor set was obtained from a man aged 35 to 55 with primary liver carcinoma and hepatitis B virus infection.

On this clonotype itself: A read error is possible here, since a much larger clone lies one base away. V gene TRBV5-4 combines with J gene TRBJ2-5; the D gene is possibly TRBD2 (6 bases). The length of the CDR3 is 14 residues. Trimming removed 1 base at V and 3 bases at J, with 10 bases between. In germline, CDR1 is SGHNT, CDR2 YYREEE (reference sequence). The CDR3 DNA is TGTGCCAGCAGCTTGTCGGGAGCGGAAGAGACCCAGTACTTC. This translates into CASSLSGAEETQYF.

This clonotype was detected ten times or more. The genes are TRBV6-6 and TRBJ2-3; possible D gene TRBD2, 6 bases. Trimming cost V 7 bases and J 3 bases, with 11 bases left between them. Germline loops: CDR1 MNHNY, CDR2 SVGAGI (reference sequence). This CDR3 region has 13 residues. The DNA of the CDR3 is TGTGCCAGCATCTCTCGGGGGACAGATACGCAGTATTTT. Its protein is CASISRGTDTQYF.

Concerning this clonotype itself: Compared with germline, one end of the junction differs, possibly owing to a read error. This chain connects TRBV5-6 to TRBJ2-3, with D hard to call. Germline assignment: CDR1 SGHDT and CDR2 YYEEEE. CDR3 length: 14 amino acids. The CDR3 coding sequence is TGTGTCAGCAGCCCTGGCACTAGCACAGATACGCAGTATTTT. Protein: CVSSPGTSTDTQYF.

This clonotype was counted a few times. V is TRBV6-6 and J is TRBJ2-7, with 11 nucleotides matching TRBD1. This CDR3 has 15 amino acids. Germline trimming cut 1 base from V and 5 bases from J; bases unmatched to any gene: 4. Germline V gives CDR1 MNHNY, CDR2 SVGAGI (reference sequence). Here the CDR3 reads CASSYLGQGDHEQYF. CDR3 DNA: TGTGCCAGCAGTTACTTGGGACAGGGGGACCACGAGCAGTACTTC.

Of note for this clonotype: An end of the junction does not agree with germline; a read error may underlie this. This chain joins TRBV6-2 or TRBV6-3 and TRBJ1-1; D perhaps matches TRBD1 (6 bases). CDR1 is MNHEY and CDR2 is SVGEGT in the germline V gene. The CDR3 totals 14 residues. The CDR3 DNA reads as TGTGCCAAGCCCTCAGGGGCTTTGAACACTGAAACTTTCTTT. As protein: CAKPSGALNTETFF.

This clonotype was observed a single time. The junction and the germline gene differ at one end; a read error may be behind it. The chain uses TRBV11-1 and TRBJ2-1, with 8 nucleotides matching TRBD2. The CDR3 runs to 17 residues. Germline V lookup: CDR1 SGHAT, CDR2 FQDESV (reference sequence). CDR3 in amino acids: CASRKRTSRTFYNDQFF. CDR3 coding DNA: TGTGCCAGCAGGAAGAGGACTAGCAGGACATTCTACAATGATCAGTTCTTC.

With respect to this clonotype: At one end, the junction sequence differs from germline, possibly due to a read error. The chain links TRBV11-2 to TRBJ2-7, with D maybe TRBD1 (6 bases). Germline CDR1 and CDR2: SGHAT and FQNNGV. The CDR3 is 14 amino acids. The CDR3 DNA follows: TGTACCAGTAGCACAGGGATTGGGAGTACCGAGCAGTACTTC. Translated: CTSSTGIGSTEQYF.

Worth noting for this clonotype: The CDR3 does not close with the conserved phenylalanine or tryptophan, likely indicating a read error. No DNA is shown, since the ends of the CDR3 on it are uncertain; the CDR3 is the one TCRdb lists. V and J are TRBV11-2 and TRBJ1-2. The CDR3 adds up to 13 amino acids, both ends counted. CDR1 SGHAT and CDR2 FQNNGV come from the germline V gene. The chain's CDR3 is CASSFGGAYGYTI.

Turning to this clonotype: At one end, the junction sequence differs from germline, possibly due to a read error. The chain joins TRBV7-9 to TRBJ1-1; possibly TRBD1 for D (6 bases). CDR1 and CDR2 from the germline V gene are SEHNR and FQNEAQ (reference sequence). CDR3 length: 13 residues. The CDR3, as DNA: TGTGCCAGCAGCCGACAGGCGAACACTGAAGTTTTCTTT. It translates to CASSRQANTEVFF.

This chain connects TRBV5-4 to TRBJ2-7, with D tentatively TRBD1 or TRBD2 (5 bases each). Trimming pared 5 bases from V and 2 bases from J, leaving 11 bases between. This CDR3 region has 13 residues. CDR1 SGHNT and CDR2 YYREEE come from the germline V gene (reference sequence). The CDR3 DNA sequence: TGTGCCAGCAGATTTCGAGGGGCCTACGAGCAGTACTTC. Amino acid sequence: CASRFRGAYEQYF.

The rearrangement links TRBV11-2 to TRBJ1-5, with D hard to call. The CDR3 is 16 amino acids. The V end was cut by 3 bases, the J end by 0 bases, with 12 bases between. The germline V gene encodes CDR1 SGHAT and CDR2 FQNNGV. Here the CDR3 reads CASSLSEAASNQPQHF. CDR3 DNA: TGTGCCAGCAGCTTGTCGGAGGCGGCTAGCAATCAGCCCCAGCATTTT.

Concerning this clonotype: The conserved phenylalanine or tryptophan normally closing the CDR3 is absent here, so this likely arose from a read error. The genes are TRBV4-1 and TRBJ2-7; TRBD1 matches at 9 bases. Per germline, CDR1 MGHRA and CDR2 YSYEKL. The CDR3 is made up of 15 amino acids. The CDR3 nucleotides read TGCGCCGGCAGCCCTGGCTACGGGACAGGGAAGGAGCAGTACTTA. Amino acid sequence: CAGSPGYGTGKEQYL.

A word on this clonotype: This may come from a read error, since a much larger clone is one base off. The chain uses TRBV4-1 and TRBJ1-2; D perhaps matches TRBD1 (5 bases). This CDR3 region has 16 residues. Trimming shortened V by 2 bases and J by 3 bases, and 16 bases separated the two germline ends. Germline-derived CDR1 and CDR2 are MGHRA and YSYEKL. CDR3 sequence (DNA): TGCGCCAGCAGCCAACGACTAAGGGGAAGTGACTATGGCTACACCTTC. Translated: CASSQRLRGSDYGYTF.

Turning to this clonotype: A read error may explain this, as a much larger clone is one base away. The V and J genes are TRBV6-2 or TRBV6-3 and TRBJ2-1, with 11 bases fitting TRBD2. There are 13 residues in the CDR3. Germline V lookup: CDR1 MNHEY, CDR2 SVGEGT. V gave up 6 bases and J gave up 7 bases; unmatched junction bases: 2. The CDR3 coding sequence is TGTGCCAGCAGATTAGCGGGAGGGAATGAGCAGTTCTTC. Translation gives CASRLAGGNEQFF.

The sample holds many counts of this clonotype. The V gene is TRBV29-1, the J gene TRBJ2-7, with TRBD1 as a possible D gene (5 bases). The germline V and J ends were trimmed by 4 bases and 1 base, with 5 bases remaining between them. There are 11 residues in the CDR3. Germline assignment: CDR1 SQVTM and CDR2 ANQGSEA. CDR3 DNA: TGCAGCGTTGGACAGTCCTACGAGCAGTACTTC. Translating it yields CSVGQSYEQYF.

This chain joins TRBV5-1 and TRBJ2-5; D could derive from TRBD1 or TRBD2 (5 bases each). CDR1 is SGHRS, CDR2 YFSETQ, per germline. This CDR3 comprises 10 residues. CDR3 loop: CDQGEETQYF. In DNA, the CDR3 is TGCGACCAGGGAGAAGAGACCCAGTACTTC.

In regard to this clonotype: At one boundary the junction diverges from the germline segment, which might be a read error. The rearrangement joins TRBV6-2 or TRBV6-3 to TRBJ2-4, with 7 bases fitting TRBD1. The CDR3 is 16 amino acids. The germline gives CDR1 MNHEY, CDR2 SVGEGT. The CDR3 is CAGSDRQGGIKNIQYF. The DNA of the CDR3 is TGTGCCGGCAGTGATCGACAGGGCGGTATCAAAAACATTCAGTACTTC.

On this clonotype: One end of the junction is discordant with germline, which a read error may explain. The genes are TRBV5-1 and TRBJ2-7; D not certain. CDR3 size: 11 residues. Per the germline V gene, CDR1 is SGHRS and CDR2 is YFSETQ. The CDR3 coding sequence is TGCGCCAGCACCGGGCCCTACGAGCAGTGCTTC. Residues: CASTGPYEQCF. The variable domain in full, completed from reference TRBV5-1 and TRBJ2-7, reads KAGVTQTPRYLIKTRGQQVTLSCSPISGHRSVSWYQQTPGQGLQFLFEYFSETQRNKGNFPGRFSGRQFSNSRSEMNVSTLELGDSALYLCASTGPYEQCFGPGTRLTVT.

Concerning this clonotype: At one end, the junction sequence differs from germline, possibly due to a read error. The chain has TRBV11-2 and TRBJ2-1; D remains unclear. CDR1 SGHAT and CDR2 FQNNGV come from the germline V gene. The CDR3 has 15 residues. Here the CDR3 DNA reads TGTGGCAGCAGCTTAGTGCGGCAGCCGAGCAATGAGCAGTTCTTC. It specifies CGSSLVRQPSNEQFF.

Remarks on this clonotype: A much more abundant neighbour one base away suggests this may be a read error. V usage is TRBV13 and J usage is TRBJ2-1; D tentatively fits TRBD1 or TRBD2 (5 bases each). The germline CDR1 and CDR2 sequences are PRHDT and FYEKMQ (reference sequence). There are 13 residues in the CDR3. Trimming took off 5 bases at V and 5 bases at J, with 10 bases between the two ends. DNA for the CDR3: TGTGCCAGCAGCAGACGGGACGACAATGAGCAGTTCTTC. Its protein is CASSRRDDNEQFF.

Concerning this clonotype itself: The conserved phenylalanine or tryptophan normally closing the CDR3 is absent here, so this likely arose from a read error. V gene TRBV4-3 combines with J gene TRBJ2-1; 7 nucleotides agree with TRBD2. The trim removed 0 bases at V and 6 bases at J, leaving 11 bases unmatched. From germline, CDR1 is LGHNA and CDR2 YSLEER. CDR3 length: 17 residues. DNA of the CDR3: TGCGCCAGCAGCCAAGACCGGGCGGGAGTAGGTTCCAATGAGCAGTTCATC. Translation: CASSQDRAGVGSNEQFI.